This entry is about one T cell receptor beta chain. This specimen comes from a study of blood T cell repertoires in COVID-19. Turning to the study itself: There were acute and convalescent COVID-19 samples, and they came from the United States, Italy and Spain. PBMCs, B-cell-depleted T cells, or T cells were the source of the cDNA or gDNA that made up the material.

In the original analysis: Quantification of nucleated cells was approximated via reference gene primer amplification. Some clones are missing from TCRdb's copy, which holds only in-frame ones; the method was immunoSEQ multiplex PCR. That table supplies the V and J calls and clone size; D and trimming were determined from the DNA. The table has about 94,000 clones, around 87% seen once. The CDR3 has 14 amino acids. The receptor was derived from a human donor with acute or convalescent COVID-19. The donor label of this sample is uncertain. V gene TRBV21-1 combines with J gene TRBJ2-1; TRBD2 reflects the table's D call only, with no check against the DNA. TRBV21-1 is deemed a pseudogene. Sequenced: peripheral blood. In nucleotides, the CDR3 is TGTGCCACTTTAGCGGAAAGCTCCTACAATGAGCAGTTCTTC. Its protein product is CATLAESSYNEQFF.